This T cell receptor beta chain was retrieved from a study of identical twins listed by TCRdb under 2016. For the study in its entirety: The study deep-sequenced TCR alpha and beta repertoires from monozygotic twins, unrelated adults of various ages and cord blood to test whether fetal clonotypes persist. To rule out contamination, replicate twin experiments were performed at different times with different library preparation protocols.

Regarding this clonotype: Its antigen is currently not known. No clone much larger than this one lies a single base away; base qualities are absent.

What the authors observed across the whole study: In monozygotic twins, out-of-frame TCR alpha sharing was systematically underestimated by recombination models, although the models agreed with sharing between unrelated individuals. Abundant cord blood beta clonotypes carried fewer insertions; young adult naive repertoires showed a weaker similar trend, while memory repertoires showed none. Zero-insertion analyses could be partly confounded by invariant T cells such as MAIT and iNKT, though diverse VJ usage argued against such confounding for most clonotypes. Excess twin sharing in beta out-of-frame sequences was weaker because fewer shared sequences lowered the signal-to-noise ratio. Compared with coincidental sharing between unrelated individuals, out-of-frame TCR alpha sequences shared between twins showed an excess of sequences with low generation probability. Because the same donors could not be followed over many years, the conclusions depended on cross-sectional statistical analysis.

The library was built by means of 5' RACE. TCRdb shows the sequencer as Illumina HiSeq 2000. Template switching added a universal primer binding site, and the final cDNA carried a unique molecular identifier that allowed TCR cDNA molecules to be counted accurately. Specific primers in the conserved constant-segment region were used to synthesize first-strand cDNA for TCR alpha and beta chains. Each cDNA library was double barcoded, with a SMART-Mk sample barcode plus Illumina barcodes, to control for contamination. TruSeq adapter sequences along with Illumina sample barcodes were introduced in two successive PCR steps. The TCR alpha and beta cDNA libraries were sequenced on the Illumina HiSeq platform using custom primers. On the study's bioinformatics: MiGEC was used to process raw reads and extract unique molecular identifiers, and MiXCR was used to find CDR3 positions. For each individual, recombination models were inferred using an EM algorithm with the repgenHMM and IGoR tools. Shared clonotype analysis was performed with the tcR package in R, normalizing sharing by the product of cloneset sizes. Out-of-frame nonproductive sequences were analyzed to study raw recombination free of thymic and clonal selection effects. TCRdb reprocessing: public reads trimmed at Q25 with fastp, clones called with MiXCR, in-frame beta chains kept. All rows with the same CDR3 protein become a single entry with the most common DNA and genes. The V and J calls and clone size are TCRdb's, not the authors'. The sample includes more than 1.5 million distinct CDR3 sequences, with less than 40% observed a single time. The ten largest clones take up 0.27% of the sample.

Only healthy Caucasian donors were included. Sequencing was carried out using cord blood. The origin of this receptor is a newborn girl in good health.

The CDR3 reads as follows: CSAGTEPYEQYF. The DNA is as follows: TGCAGTGCTGGGACAGAACCCTACGAGCAGTACTTC. The chain joins TRBV20-1 to TRBJ2-5; TRBD1 fits 7 bases in the junction. TRBJ2-7 matches the DNA end more closely, so the J call is doubtful. Inclusive of the bounding cysteine and phenylalanine, the CDR3 is 12 residues long. The retained sequence is limited to the CDR3, 36 bases, with the frame set at the first base. As encoded in the germline V gene (reference sequence), CDR1 is DFQATT while CDR2 is SNEGSKA.